This T cell receptor (beta chain) originates from a study of chronic HIV infection and antiretroviral therapy. Germline assignment: CDR1 MDHEN and CDR2 SYDVKM. Trimming stripped 3 bases from V and 6 bases from J, with 28 bases between. This CDR3 is 19 amino acids long. MiXCR was run by TCRdb on the 5' RACE reads, yielding one entry per CDR3 protein. Among tens of thousands of distinct CDR3 sequences, 8.2% were seen once, and the ten largest hold 2.9%. The sequence was obtained from an adult who had HIV and had not received antiretroviral therapy, or was an uninfected healthy control (not recorded which). This chain connects TRBV28 to TRBJ2-3; the D gene could be TRBD1 or TRBD2 (7 bases each). Sample: peripheral blood. The CDR3 reads CASSFSFPQLAQGGDTQYF. In DNA form, the CDR3 reads TGTGCCAGCAGTTTTAGTTTCCCCCAACTAGCGCAGGGGGGGGATACGCAGTATTTT. Filled out from reference TRBV28 and TRBJ2-3, the complete variable domain reads DVKVTQSSRYLVKRTGEKVFLECVQDMDHENMFWYRQDPGLGLRLIYFSYDVKMKEKGDIPEGYSVSREKKERFSLILESASTNQTSMYLCASSFSFPQLAQGGDTQYFGPGTRLTVL.